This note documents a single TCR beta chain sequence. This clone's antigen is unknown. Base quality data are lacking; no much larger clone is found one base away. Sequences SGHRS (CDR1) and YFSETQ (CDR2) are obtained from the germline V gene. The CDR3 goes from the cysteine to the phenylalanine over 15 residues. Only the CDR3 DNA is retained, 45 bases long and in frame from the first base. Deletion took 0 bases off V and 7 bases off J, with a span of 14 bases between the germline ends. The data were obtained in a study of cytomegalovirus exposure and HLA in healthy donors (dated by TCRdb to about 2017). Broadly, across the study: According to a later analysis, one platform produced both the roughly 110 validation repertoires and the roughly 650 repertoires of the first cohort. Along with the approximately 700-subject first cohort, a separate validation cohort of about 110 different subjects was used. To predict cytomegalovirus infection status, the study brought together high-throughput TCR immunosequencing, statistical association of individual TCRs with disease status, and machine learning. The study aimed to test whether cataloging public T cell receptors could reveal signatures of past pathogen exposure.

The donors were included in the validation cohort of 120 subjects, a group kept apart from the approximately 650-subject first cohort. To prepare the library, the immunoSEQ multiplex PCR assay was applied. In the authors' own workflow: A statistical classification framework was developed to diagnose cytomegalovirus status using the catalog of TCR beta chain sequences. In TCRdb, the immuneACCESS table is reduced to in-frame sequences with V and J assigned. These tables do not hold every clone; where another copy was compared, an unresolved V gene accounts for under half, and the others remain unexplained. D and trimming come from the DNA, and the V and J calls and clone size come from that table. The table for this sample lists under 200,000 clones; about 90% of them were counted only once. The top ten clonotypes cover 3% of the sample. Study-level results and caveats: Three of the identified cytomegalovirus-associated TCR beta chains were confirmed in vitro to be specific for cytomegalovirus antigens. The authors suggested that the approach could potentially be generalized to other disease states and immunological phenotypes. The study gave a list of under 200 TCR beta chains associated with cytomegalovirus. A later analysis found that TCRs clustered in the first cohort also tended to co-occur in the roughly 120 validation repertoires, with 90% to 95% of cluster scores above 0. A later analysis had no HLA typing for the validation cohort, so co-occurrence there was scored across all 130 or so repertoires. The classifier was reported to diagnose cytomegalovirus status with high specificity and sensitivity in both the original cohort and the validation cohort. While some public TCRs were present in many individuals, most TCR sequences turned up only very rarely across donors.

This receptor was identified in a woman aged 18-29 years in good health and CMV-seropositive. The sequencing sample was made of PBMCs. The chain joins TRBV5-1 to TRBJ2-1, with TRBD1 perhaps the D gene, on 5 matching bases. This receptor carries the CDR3 CASSLGGLGANEQFF. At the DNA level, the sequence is TGCGCCAGCAGCTTGGGGGGCCTCGGAGCTAATGAGCAGTTCTTC. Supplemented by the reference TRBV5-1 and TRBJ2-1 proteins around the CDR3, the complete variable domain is KAGVTQTPRYLIKTRGQQVTLSCSPISGHRSVSWYQQTPGQGLQFLFEYFSETQRNKGNFPGRFSGRQFSNSRSEMNVSTLELGDSALYLCASSLGGLGANEQFFGPGTRLTVL.